Many counts were recorded for the clone carrying this TCR beta chain. Its antigen is unknown. The data originate from a study of post-analysis software for immune sequencing data. Unique molecular identifiers were present in the TCR beta cDNA libraries. Roughly 470,000 cDNA molecules came from approximately 1 to 10 million T cells. TCRdb re-called the PCR reads with MiXCR, one entry per CDR3 protein. The sample carries 700,000 to 800,000 distinct CDR3 sequences, 30% recorded once. Germline lookup yields CDR1 ENHRY and CDR2 SYGVKD. The CDR3 spans 11 residues. Trimming removed 2 bases from V and 9 bases from J, with 5 bases in between. Whole-study results and caveats: Elevated frequency relative to controls characterized about 5 TRBV segments in patients, TRBV5-6, TRBV5-1 and TRBV20-1 among them.

The origin of this receptor is a girl aged 10-17 years with multiple sclerosis. The chain combines TRBV10-3 with TRBJ2-1; no clear D gene. The sequencing input was blood. CDR3 sequence: CAISEPGEQFF. The CDR3 nucleotides read TGTGCCATCAGTGAGCCAGGTGAGCAGTTCTTC.